Shown below are 23 T cell receptor beta chains from a single sample sequenced in a study of T cell changes during pregnancy in multiple sclerosis. TCRdb's table, derived via immunoSEQ multiplex PCR, lists solely in-frame clones and lacks some. Of 50,000 to 55,000 clones detected, around 90% appear once; the ten largest clones hold less than 0.6%. The starting material was CD4+ T cells from peripheral blood mononuclear cells, obtained in the third trimester of pregnancy. The receptor set was obtained from a female donor with multiple sclerosis, enrolled in a pregnancy study.

By share, this clone ranks as medium-sized. The rearrangement uses TRBV6-1 and TRBJ1-1; 9 nucleotides align to TRBD1. The CDR3 is 15 residues long. V lost 7 bases to trimming and J lost 8 bases; unmatched junction nucleotides: 14. In germline, CDR1 is MNHNS, CDR2 SASEGT. CDR3: CASKRGTGRVLEAFF. Here the CDR3 DNA reads TGTGCCAGCAAGAGAGGGACAGGGAGAGTCCTAGAAGCTTTCTTT.

The chain employs TRBV18 and TRBJ1-3; D uncertain. The CDR3 is 17 amino acids. Trimming shortened V by 3 bases and J by 0 bases, and 15 bases separated the two germline ends. Per the germline V gene, CDR1 is KGHSH and CDR2 is LQKENI. The CDR3 DNA reads as TGTGCCAGCTCACCCTCTCGATTGAGCAACTCTGGAAACACCATATATTTT. Translating gives CASSPSRLSNSGNTIYF.

The chain couples TRBV7-8 to TRBJ1-2; D perhaps matches TRBD1 (6 bases). CDR1 is SGHVS, CDR2 FQNEAQ, per germline. V lost 5 bases to trimming and J lost 3 bases, with 13 bases between them. The CDR3 runs 14 residues. The CDR3 coding sequence is TGTGCCAGCAGCGCGAGGGGGACGGACTATGGCTACACCTTC. Residues: CASSARGTDYGYTF. The full variable domain, rest sourced from reference TRBV7-8 and TRBJ1-2, is GAGVSQSPRYKVAKRGQDVALRCDPISGHVSLFWYQQALGQGPEFLTYFQNEAQLDKSGLPSDRFFAERPEGSVSTLKIQRTQQEDSAVYLCASSARGTDYGYTFGSGTRLTVV.

This clone is a singleton in its sample. The rearrangement links TRBV7-9 to TRBJ2-3; 11 nucleotides line up with TRBD2. Germline assignment: CDR1 SEHNR and CDR2 FQNEAQ (reference sequence). V shed 5 bases, J shed 8 bases, and the junction held 21 bases outside the gene matches. The CDR3 runs 19 residues. Written as DNA, the CDR3 is TGTGCCAGCAGCCGCTGGGGGGCTAGCGGGGGGCTGAGCCCCGGTACGCAGTATTTT. Translation gives CASSRWGASGGLSPGTQYF.

The rearrangement joins TRBV18 to TRBJ1-5; D perhaps matches TRBD1 (5 bases). Trimming took off 3 bases at V and 5 bases at J, with 11 bases between the two ends. The CDR3 has 14 amino acids. Germline assignment: CDR1 KGHSH and CDR2 LQKENI. CDR3 sequence: CASSPGRGDQPQHF. DNA for the CDR3: TGTGCCAGCTCACCTGGGAGGGGAGATCAGCCCCAGCATTTT.

The CDR3 loop reads CASRRDRAYNEQFF. The CDR3 DNA sequence: TGTGCCAGCAGACGGGACAGGGCTTACAATGAGCAGTTCTTC. V and J are TRBV2 and TRBJ2-1, with 9 nucleotides matching TRBD1. The CDR3 is 14 residues long. V was clipped by 6 bases and J by 4 bases; unmatched bases: 4. CDR1 is SNHLY and CDR2 is FYNNEI in the germline V gene.

The genes are TRBV7-2 and TRBJ2-5; 7 positions agree with TRBD2. CDR1 and CDR2 from the germline V gene are SGHTA and FQGNSA. V was pared by 5 bases and J by 5 bases, with 14 bases of the junction left unmatched. The CDR3 is 16 residues long. Here the CDR3 reads CASSRMGRGIGETQYF. CDR3 in DNA: TGTGCCAGCAGCAGAATGGGGCGGGGGATTGGGGAGACCCAGTACTTC.

This chain joins TRBV10-3 and TRBJ2-5; 9 bases align to TRBD2. This CDR3 is built from 17 residues. Germline values: CDR1 ENHRY, CDR2 SYGVKD. Trimming took 4 bases from V and 1 from J; bases not matched to a gene: 10. The CDR3: CAISVTSGPVAQETQYF. DNA of the CDR3: TGTGCCATCAGTGTGACTAGCGGACCCGTCGCCCAAGAGACCCAGTACTTC.

The chain combines TRBV5-6 with TRBJ1-3, with D perhaps TRBD1 (5 bases). The CDR3 is 13 amino acids. The V gene lost 2 bases and the J gene lost 6 bases, with 9 bases spanning the gap. Per germline, CDR1 SGHDT and CDR2 YYEEEE. The CDR3 nucleotides read TGTGCCAGCAGCTTCAGCGGGACAAACACCATATATTTT. It translates to CASSFSGTNTIYF.

This chain connects TRBV7-8 to TRBJ1-5; D perhaps matches TRBD1 (5 bases). CDR3 length: 14 residues. The V and J ends lost 5 bases and 3 bases respectively, with 11 bases between them. Looked up from germline, CDR1 is SGHVS and CDR2 is FQNEAQ. The CDR3 here is CASSPRQFNQPQHF. In nucleotides, the CDR3 is TGTGCCAGCAGCCCTAGACAGTTCAATCAGCCCCAGCATTTT.

The chain has TRBV6-1 and TRBJ1-4, with a possible D match to TRBD1 (6 bases). The CDR3 is made up of 13 amino acids. In germline, CDR1 is MNHNS, CDR2 SASEGT. Trimming took 8 bases from V and 8 from J, leaving 15 bases between them. CDR3 loop: CASGGGGGEKLFF. CDR3 nucleotides: TGTGCCAGCGGGGGAGGGGGGGGAGAAAAACTGTTTTTT.

The V call is TRBV5-1, the J call TRBJ1-6, with D perhaps TRBD1 (6 bases). The germline gives CDR1 SGHRS, CDR2 YFSETQ. The CDR3 spans 15 residues. V was clipped by 4 bases and J by 5 bases, with 13 bases between them. The DNA of the CDR3 is TGCGCCAGCAGCACTCGACAGGCTAATAATTCACCCCTCCACTTT. It codes for CASSTRQANNSPLHF.

This rearrangement joins TRBV5-1 to TRBJ1-4; D gene ambiguous. V was clipped by 0 bases and J by 4 bases, with 7 bases between them. Germline loops: CDR1 SGHRS, CDR2 YFSETQ. The CDR3 spans 14 residues. The chain's CDR3 is CASSLETYNEKLFF. The CDR3 region has the DNA TGCGCCAGCAGCTTGGAGACATATAATGAAAAACTGTTTTTT.

CDR3 region: CASSVSGGNTGELFF. Written as DNA, the CDR3 is TGTGCCAGCAGCGTTAGCGGGGGGAACACCGGGGAGCTGTTTTTT. The rearrangement uses TRBV6-1 and TRBJ2-2; 9 bases are a match to TRBD2. The CDR3 consists of 15 residues. In germline, CDR1 is MNHNS, CDR2 SASEGT. The V gene end was trimmed by 6 bases and the J gene end by 1 base; junction bases not matched to a gene: 3.

The chain couples TRBV15 to TRBJ1-5; D is possibly TRBD1 (6 bases). This CDR3 has 15 residues. The germline V and J ends were trimmed by 0 bases and 5 bases, with 11 bases remaining between them. In germline, CDR1 is LNHNV, CDR2 YYDKDF (reference sequence). The CDR3 loop is CATSRDGAGDQPQHF. CDR3 sequence (DNA): TGTGCCACCAGCAGAGATGGGGCAGGGGATCAGCCCCAGCATTTT. Variable domain in full (rest from reference TRBV15 and TRBJ1-5): DAMVIQNPRYQVTQFGKPVTLSCSQTLNHNVMYWYQQKSSQAPKLLFHYYDKDFNNEADTPDNFQSRRPNTSFCFLDIRSPGLGDTAMYLCATSRDGAGDQPQHFGDGTRLSIL.

The chain couples TRBV18 to TRBJ1-1; D not certain. CDR3 length: 13 amino acids. Germline V lookup: CDR1 KGHSH, CDR2 LQKENI. The V end was cut by 2 bases, the J end by 3 bases, with 7 bases between. CDR3 protein: CASSPNGDTEAFF. The CDR3 nucleotides read TGTGCCAGCTCACCAAATGGAGACACTGAAGCTTTCTTT. Supplemented by reference TRBV18 and TRBJ1-1, the full variable domain reads NAGVMQNPRHLVRRRGQEARLRCSPMKGHSHVYWYRQLPEEGLKFMVYLQKENIIDESGMPKERFSAEFPKEGPSILRIQQVVRGDSAAYFCASSPNGDTEAFFGQGTRLTVV.

V gene TRBV6-1 combines with J gene TRBJ1-5, with 8 bases identical to TRBD1. The germline V gene encodes CDR1 MNHNS and CDR2 SASEGT. V was pared by 6 bases and J by 3 bases, with 7 bases of the junction left unmatched. CDR3 length: 15 amino acids. The CDR3 DNA reads TGTGCCAGCAGACGGGGACAGGACTCCAATCAGCCCCAGCATTTT. The encoded protein is CASRRGQDSNQPQHF.

The V call is TRBV10-3, the J call TRBJ2-2, with D maybe TRBD1 (6 bases). Germline V gene lookup returns CDR1 ENHRY and CDR2 SYGVKD. The V and J ends lost 8 bases and 2 bases respectively, with 15 bases between them. The length of the CDR3 is 15 residues. CDR3 residues: CAIRTGISNTGELFF. The CDR3 DNA follows: TGTGCCATCCGAACAGGGATTTCAAACACCGGGGAGCTGTTTTTT.

In its sample, this clone was seen once. The rearrangement joins TRBV6-6 to TRBJ2-7; a possible D gene is TRBD2 (5 bases). Germline CDR1 is MNHNY and CDR2 is SVGAGI (reference sequence). Trimming took 4 bases from V and 3 from J, leaving 7 bases between them. The CDR3 extends over 12 amino acids. In DNA form, the CDR3 reads TGTGCCAGCAGTTTACGGGACTACGAGCAGTACTTC. It yields the protein CASSLRDYEQYF.

In its sample, this clone was seen once. The genes are TRBV19 and TRBJ1-4, with TRBD1 identical over 7 bases. Per the germline V gene, CDR1 is LNHDA and CDR2 is SQIVND (reference sequence). The CDR3 covers 16 residues. V was pared by 10 bases and J by 5 bases, with 16 bases of the junction left unmatched. The DNA of the CDR3 is TGTGCCACCCGCCGCATGTTGGGACAGAAGAATGAAAAACTGTTTTTT. It translates to CATRRMLGQKNEKLFF. Looking up the rest from reference TRBV19 and TRBJ1-4 gives the full variable domain: DGGITQSPKYLFRKEGQNVTLSCEQNLNHDAMYWYRQDPGQGLRLIYYSQIVNDFQKGDIAEGYSVSREKKESFPLTVTSAQKNPTAFYLCATRRMLGQKNEKLFFGSGTQLSVL.

This rearrangement joins TRBV6-5 to TRBJ1-1, with D unresolved. Deletions cut 6 bases from V and 1 base from J, with 9 bases between. Germline CDR1 MNHEY, CDR2 SVGAGI. The CDR3 contains 13 residues. CDR3 sequence reads: CASRQSWNTEAFF. The DNA for the CDR3 is TGTGCCAGCAGACAGTCCTGGAACACTGAAGCTTTCTTT.

J is TRBJ2-3 and V is TRBV5-4; maybe TRBD2 (6 bases). Germline lookup yields CDR1 SGHNT and CDR2 YYREEE (reference sequence). CDR3 length: 14 residues. V lost 0 bases and J 2 bases, leaving 7 bases between the germline ends. CDR3 coding DNA: TGTGCCAGCAGCTTGGGGAGGGCCACAGATACGCAGTATTTT. It is translated as CASSLGRATDTQYF.

The chain joins TRBV2 to TRBJ2-2; weak D call: TRBD2 (6 bases). The V and J ends lost 5 bases and 4 bases respectively, with 14 bases between them. Germline values: CDR1 SNHLY, CDR2 FYNNEI. The CDR3 loop spans 15 amino acids. The CDR3: CASSWGAGTTGELFF. Here the CDR3 DNA reads TGTGCCAGCAGTTGGGGCGCGGGGACCACCGGGGAGCTGTTTTTT.